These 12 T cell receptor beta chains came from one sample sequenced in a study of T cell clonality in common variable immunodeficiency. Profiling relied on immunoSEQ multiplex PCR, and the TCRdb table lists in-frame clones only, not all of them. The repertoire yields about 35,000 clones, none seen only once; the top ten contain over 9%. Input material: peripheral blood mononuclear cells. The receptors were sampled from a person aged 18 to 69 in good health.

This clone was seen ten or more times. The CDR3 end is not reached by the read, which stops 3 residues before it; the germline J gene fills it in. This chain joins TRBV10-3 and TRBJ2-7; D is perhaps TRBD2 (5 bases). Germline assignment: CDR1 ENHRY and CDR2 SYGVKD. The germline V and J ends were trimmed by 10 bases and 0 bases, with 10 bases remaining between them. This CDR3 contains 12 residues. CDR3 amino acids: CATGESSYEQYF. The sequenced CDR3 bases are TGTGCCACCGGGGAGAGCTCCTACGAG.

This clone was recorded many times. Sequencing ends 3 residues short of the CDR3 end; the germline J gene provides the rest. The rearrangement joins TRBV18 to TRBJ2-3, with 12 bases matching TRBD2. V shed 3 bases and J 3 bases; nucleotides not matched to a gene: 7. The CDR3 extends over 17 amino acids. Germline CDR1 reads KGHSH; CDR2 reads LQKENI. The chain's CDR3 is CASSPLPLAGGTDTQYF. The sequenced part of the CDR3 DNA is TGTGCCAGCTCACCCCTCCCACTAGCGGGAGGAACAGATACG.

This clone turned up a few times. The covered CDR3 bases are TGTGCCAGTCAACTCCTTGCAGGGGTAAGGACAATGAACACTGAA. Translated, it gives CASQLLAGVRTMNTE. The whole CDR3 is CASQLLAGVRTMNTEAFF. This chain links TRBV19 with TRBJ1-1, with a weak D call TRBD1 (6 bases). With the read ending 3 residues before the CDR3 end, the germline J gene is used to fill in that end. Germline V gene sequence: CDR1 LNHDA, CDR2 SQIVND (reference sequence). The CDR3 consists of 18 residues. The V end was cut by 8 bases, the J end by 0 bases, with 25 bases between. The full variable domain, completed using reference TRBV19 and TRBJ1-1, is DGGITQSPKYLFRKEGQNVTLSCEQNLNHDAMYWYRQDPGQGLRLIYYSQIVNDFQKGDIAEGYSVSREKKESFPLTVTSAQKNPTAFYLCASQLLAGVRTMNTEAFFGQGTRLTVV.

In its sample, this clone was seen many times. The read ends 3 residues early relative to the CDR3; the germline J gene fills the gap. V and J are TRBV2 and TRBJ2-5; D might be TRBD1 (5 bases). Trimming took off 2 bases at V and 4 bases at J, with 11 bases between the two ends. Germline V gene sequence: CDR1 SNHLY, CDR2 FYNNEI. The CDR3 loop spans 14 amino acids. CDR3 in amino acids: CASSEWGRPETQYF. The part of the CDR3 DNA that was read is TGTGCCAGCAGTGAATGGGGCAGGCCAGAGACC.

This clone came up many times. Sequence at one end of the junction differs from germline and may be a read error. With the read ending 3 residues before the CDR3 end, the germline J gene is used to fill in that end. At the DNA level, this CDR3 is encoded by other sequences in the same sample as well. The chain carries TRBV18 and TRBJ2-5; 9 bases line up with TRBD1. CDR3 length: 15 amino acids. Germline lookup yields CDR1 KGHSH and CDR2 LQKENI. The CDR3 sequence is CASAPLQGAPETQYF. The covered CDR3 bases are TGTGCCAGCGCACCTCTACAGGGGGCGCCGGAGACC. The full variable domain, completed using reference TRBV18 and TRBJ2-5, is NAGVMQNPRHLVRRRGQEARLRCSPMKGHSHVYWYRQLPEEGLKFMVYLQKENIIDESGMPKERFSAEFPKEGPSILRIQQVVRGDSAAYFCASAPLQGAPETQYFGPGTRLLVL.

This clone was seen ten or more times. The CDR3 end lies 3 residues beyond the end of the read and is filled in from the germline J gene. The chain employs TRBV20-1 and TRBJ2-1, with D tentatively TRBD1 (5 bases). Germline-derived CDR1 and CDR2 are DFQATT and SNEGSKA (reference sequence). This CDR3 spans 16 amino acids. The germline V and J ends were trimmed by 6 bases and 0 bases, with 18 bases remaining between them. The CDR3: CSAPRGGASSYNEQFF. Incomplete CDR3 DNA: TGCAGTGCCCCTAGGGGCGGAGCCAGCTCCTACAATGAG.

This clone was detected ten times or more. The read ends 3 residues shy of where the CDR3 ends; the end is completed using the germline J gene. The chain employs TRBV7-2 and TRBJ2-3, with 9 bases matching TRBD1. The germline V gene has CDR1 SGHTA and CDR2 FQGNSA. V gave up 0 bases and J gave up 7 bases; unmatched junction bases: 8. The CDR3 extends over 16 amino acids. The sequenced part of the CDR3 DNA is TGTGCCAGCAGCTTAGCGCGGAGGGACAGGGAACATACG. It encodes CASSLARRDREHT. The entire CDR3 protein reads CASSLARRDREHTQYF.

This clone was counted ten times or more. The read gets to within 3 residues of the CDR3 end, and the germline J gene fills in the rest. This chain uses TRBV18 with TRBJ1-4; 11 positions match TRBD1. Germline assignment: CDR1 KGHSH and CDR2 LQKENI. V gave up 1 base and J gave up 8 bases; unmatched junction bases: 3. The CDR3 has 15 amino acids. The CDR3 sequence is CASSPLGQGAEKLFF. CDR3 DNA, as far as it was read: TGTGCCAGCTCACCACTCGGACAGGGGGCGGAAAAA.

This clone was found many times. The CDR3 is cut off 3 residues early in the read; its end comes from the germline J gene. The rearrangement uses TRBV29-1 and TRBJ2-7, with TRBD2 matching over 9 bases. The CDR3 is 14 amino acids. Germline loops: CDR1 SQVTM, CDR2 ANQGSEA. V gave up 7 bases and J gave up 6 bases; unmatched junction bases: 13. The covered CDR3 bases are TGCAGCGGCCTATCCAACCTAGCGGGGAGCGAG. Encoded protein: CSGLSNLAGSE. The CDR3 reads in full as CSGLSNLAGSEQYF.

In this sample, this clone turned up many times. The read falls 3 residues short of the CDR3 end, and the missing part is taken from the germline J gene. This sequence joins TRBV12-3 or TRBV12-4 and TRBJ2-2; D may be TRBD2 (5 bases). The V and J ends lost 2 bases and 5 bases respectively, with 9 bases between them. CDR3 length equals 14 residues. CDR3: CASSLREGTGELFF. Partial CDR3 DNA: TGTGCCAGCAGTTTACGAGAGGGTACCGGGGAG.

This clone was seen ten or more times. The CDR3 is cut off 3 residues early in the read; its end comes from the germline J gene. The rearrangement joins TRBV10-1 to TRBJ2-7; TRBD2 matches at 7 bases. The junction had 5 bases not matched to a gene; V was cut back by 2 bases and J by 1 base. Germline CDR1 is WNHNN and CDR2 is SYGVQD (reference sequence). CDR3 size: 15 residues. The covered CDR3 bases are TGCGCCAGCAGTGAGACTGCTAGCGGATCCTACGAG. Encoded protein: CASSETASGSYE. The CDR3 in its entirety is CASSETASGSYEQYF.

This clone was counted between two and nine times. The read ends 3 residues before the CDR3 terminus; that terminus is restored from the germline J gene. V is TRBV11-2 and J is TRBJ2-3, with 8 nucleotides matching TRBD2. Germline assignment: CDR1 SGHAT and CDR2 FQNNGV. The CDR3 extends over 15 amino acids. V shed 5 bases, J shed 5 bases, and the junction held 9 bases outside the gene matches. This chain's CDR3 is CASSGGSGRVDTQYF. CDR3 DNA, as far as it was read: TGTGCCAGCAGCGGGGGGAGCGGGAGAGTAGATACG. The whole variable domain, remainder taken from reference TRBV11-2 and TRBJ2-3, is EAGVAQSPRYKIIEKRQSVAFWCNPISGHATLYWYQQILGQGPKLLIQFQNNGVVDDSQLPKDRFSAERLKGVDSTLKIQPAKLEDSAVYLCASSGGSGRVDTQYFGPGTRLTVL.